Listed below are T cell receptor beta chains from one sample, sequenced in a study of response to subunit inactivated influenza vaccine. From the RT-PCR reads, TCRdb called clonotypes with MiXCR, one entry per CDR3 protein. The sample consists of under 550,000 distinct CDR3 sequences, 7.2% of them appearing once. This specimen consisted of PBMCs from blood, obtained around 25 months after vaccination. Receptors originate from a man in his fifties or sixties who received an inactivated influenza vaccine. CDR3s include the opening cysteine and the closing phenylalanine or tryptophan. Fields, in order: CDR3 protein, V gene, CDR3 length.

CATSRDLGNYGYTF,TRBV15,14
CASSKGAHNEQFF,TRBV5-1,13
CASSLHGSSGNTIYF,TRBV12-3/TRBV12-4,15
CSASGLINNEQFF,TRBV20-1,13
CSVDGGKASYNEQFF,TRBV29-1,15
CASSSGGTNQETQYF,TRBV5-1,15
CASSLAGAGGVYEQYF,TRBV5-1,16
CASSFYPRRTNSYNEQFF,TRBV5-1,18
CASNPSRTGGAETQYF,TRBV5-1,16
CASSYGSHLDVYNEQFF,TRBV6-5,17
CASSLSQSADTQYF,TRBV13,14
CASSPGLAGVNTGELFF,TRBV5-1,17
CASSPVTAGDANTGELFF,TRBV25-1,18
CASSFPGKDEQYF,TRBV28,13
CASSLGSDLGYEQYF,TRBV5-1,15
CASSQRNRNTEAFF,TRBV4-1,14
CASSNRQGMTYEQYF,TRBV6-5,15
CASSGQGTGTGELFF,TRBV9,15
CASSDPGQGATEAFF,TRBV7-9,15
CASSPDEGARGSYEQYF,TRBV2,17
CASGRQGAEFF,TRBV6-4,11
CASSATPERNYGYTF,TRBV9,15
CASSPVGSYNSPLHF,TRBV12-3/TRBV12-4,15
CASSRPGQGNEKLFF,TRBV4-1,15
CASSQVGSTRFNEQFF,TRBV4-1,16
CAIRSSTGGGNNYGYTF,TRBV10-3,17
CASSSPGLAGGYNEQFF,TRBV5-1,17
CSASRLREDINIQYF,TRBV20-1,15
CASSQVAGGDTDTQYF,TRBV4-3,16
CASSYPGQGSSYEQYF,TRBV6-5,16
CASSTAGILYNEQFF,TRBV6-2/TRBV6-3,15
CATSDGGPLEQFF,TRBV24-1,13
CASSLRVGLHEQYF,TRBV2,14
CASSDRQWNSPLHF,TRBV25-1,14
CASSPLGAGINEQFF,TRBV4-3,15
CASSQPDRGRVGELFF,TRBV3-1,16
CASSFSLPQDSEAFF,TRBV28,15
CATSDKGAYGYTF,TRBV24-1,13
CATSSTGVEAFF,TRBV15,12
CAISPILRGGNEQFF,TRBV10-3,15
CSARDIAAGGHLIYEQYF,TRBV20-1,18
CSARSSGMETQYF,TRBV20-1,13
CAISESVGPQETQYF,TRBV10-3,15
CASSYIAGGSTDTQYF,TRBV6-5,16
CSARWDFPYEQYF,TRBV20-1,13
CASSLAGTGVSNQPQHF,TRBV7-8,17
CASSPRDDNEQFF,TRBV5-1,13
CASSVGVLPVDEQYF,TRBV9,15
CASESGTEAFF,TRBV6-2/TRBV6-3,11
CASSLLSGQSYNEQFF,TRBV7-2,16
CSARVIGGSGTGELFF,TRBV20-1,16
CASSGPREWYEQYF,TRBV7-9,14
CASSYNRDRKETQYF,TRBV6-5,15
CSAGPSGYTYNEQFF,TRBV20-1,15
CASSLATSGGGYTF,TRBV7-2,14
CASSYPLEVGGYTF,TRBV6-5,14
CASSQDMVVGSGNEKLFF,TRBV4-3,18